This TCR beta chain was profiled in a study of T cell responses to AZD1222 COVID-19 vaccine. Profiling relied on immunoSEQ multiplex PCR, and the TCRdb table lists in-frame clones only, not all of them. The data show 150,000 to 200,000 clones, with 92% seen just once and 1.3% held by the top ten. Broader study findings: Donors skewed white British and female; clonal diversity was possibly underestimated. AZD1222 recipients seropositive at baseline numbered only five to seven.

Second-dose recipients at about 4 or about 12 weeks were treated as one pooled group. The CDR3 is 15 amino acids. The germline V gene encodes CDR1 SGHAT and CDR2 FQDESV (reference sequence). V dropped 5 bases and J dropped 8; count of bases not matched to a gene: 9. For this clone: The antigen is unknown.

The chain has TRBV11-1 and TRBJ1-4; 9 nucleotides align to TRBD1. The sequencing used peripheral blood, collected 28 days after the second AZD1222 dose. The sequence was obtained from an adult who received the AZD1222 COVID-19 vaccine. CDR3 coding DNA: TGTGCCAGCAGCCAATCCGGGACAGGGTCGGAAAAACTGTTTTTT. This translates into CASSQSGTGSEKLFF.